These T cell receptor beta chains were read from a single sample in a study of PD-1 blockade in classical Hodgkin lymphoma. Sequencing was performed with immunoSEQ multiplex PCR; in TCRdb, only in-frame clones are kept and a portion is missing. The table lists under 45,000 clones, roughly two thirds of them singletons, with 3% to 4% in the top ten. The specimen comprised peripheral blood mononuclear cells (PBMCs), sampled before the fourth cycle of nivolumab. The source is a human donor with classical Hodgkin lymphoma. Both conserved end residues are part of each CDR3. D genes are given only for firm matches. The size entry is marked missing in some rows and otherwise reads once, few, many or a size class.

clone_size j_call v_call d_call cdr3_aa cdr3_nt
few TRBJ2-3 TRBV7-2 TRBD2 CASSLGRGGTDTQYF TGTGCCAGCAGCTTAGGGCGGGGGGGCACAGATACGCAGTATTTT
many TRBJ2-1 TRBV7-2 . CASSLVYEQFF TGTGCCAGCAGCTTAGTATATGAGCAGTTCTTC
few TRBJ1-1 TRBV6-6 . CATQRPYTEAFF TGTGCCACCCAGAGGCCATACACTGAAGCTTTCTTT
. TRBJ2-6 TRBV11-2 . CASSLRTGANVLTF TGTGCCAGCAGCTTAAGAACTGGGGCCAACGTCCTGACTTTC
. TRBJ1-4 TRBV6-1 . CASSEASWKGGPREKLFF TGTGCCAGCAGTGAAGCGAGCTGGAAGGGAGGCCCCCGAGAAAAACTGTTTTTT
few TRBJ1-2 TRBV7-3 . CASVQQGGRYGYTF TGTGCCAGCGTCCAACAAGGGGGACGGTATGGCTACACCTTC
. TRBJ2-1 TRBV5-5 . CASSPQVSSYNEQFF TGTGCCAGCAGCCCGCAGGTGAGCTCCTACAATGAGCAGTTCTTC
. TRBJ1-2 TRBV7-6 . CASSSPNYGYTF TGTGCCAGCAGCTCCCCGAACTATGGCTACACCTTC
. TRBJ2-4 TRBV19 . CASSIAGGAKNIQYF TGTGCCAGTAGTATAGCAGGCGGGGCCAAAAACATTCAGTACTTC
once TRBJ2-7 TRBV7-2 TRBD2 CASSLGLAGAYYEQYF TGTGCCAGCAGCTTAGGACTAGCGGGGGCTTACTACGAGCAGTACTTC
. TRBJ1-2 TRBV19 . CASSAGGLRGYTF TGTGCCAGCAGTGCCGGGGGATTGAGGGGCTACACCTTC
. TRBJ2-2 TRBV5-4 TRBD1 CASSPSGQGFTGELFF TGTGCCAGCAGCCCATCGGGACAGGGGTTCACCGGGGAGCTGTTTTTT
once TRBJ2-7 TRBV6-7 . CASKRQSLYEQYF TGTGCCAGCAAGCGACAGTCCCTCTACGAGCAGTACTTC
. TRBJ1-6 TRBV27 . CASSFGDSYNSPLHF TGTGCCAGCAGTTTCGGAGACTCCTATAATTCACCCCTCCACTTT
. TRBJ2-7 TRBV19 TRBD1 CASSKTGYEQYF TGTGCCAGTAGTAAGACAGGGTATGAGCAGTACTTC
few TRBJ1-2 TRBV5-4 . CASSLDSQRASYGYTF TGTGCCAGCAGCTTGGACTCCCAGCGGGCGTCCTATGGCTACACCTTC
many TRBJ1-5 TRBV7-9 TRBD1 CASSLEGAWQPQHF TGTGCCAGCAGCTTAGAGGGGGCCTGGCAGCCCCAGCATTTT
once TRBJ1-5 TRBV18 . CASSPRRDDQPQHF TGTGCCAGCTCACCACGGAGGGATGATCAGCCCCAGCATTTT
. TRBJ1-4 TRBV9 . CASSYRGYTNEKLFF TGTGCCAGCAGTTATAGGGGGTATACTAATGAAAAACTGTTTTTT
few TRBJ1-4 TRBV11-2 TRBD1 CASSRPPGQVHEKLFF TGTGCCAGCAGTCGCCCCCCGGGACAGGTTCACGAAAAACTGTTTTTT
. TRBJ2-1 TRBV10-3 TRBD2 CAIASGGYNEQFF TGTGCCATCGCTAGCGGGGGCTACAATGAGCAGTTCTTC
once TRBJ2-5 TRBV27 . CASSSTGTQETQYF TGTGCCAGCAGCTCTACAGGGACTCAAGAGACCCAGTACTTC
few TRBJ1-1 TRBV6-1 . CASSAAVNTEAFF TGTGCCAGCAGTGCCGCAGTCAACACTGAAGCTTTCTTT
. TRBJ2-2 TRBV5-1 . CASSLGRSGAITGELFF TGCGCCAGCAGCTTGGGTCGATCCGGGGCAATCACCGGGGAGCTGTTTTTT
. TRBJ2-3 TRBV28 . CASSFYRGSTDTQYF TGTGCCAGCAGTTTCTACAGAGGAAGCACAGATACGCAGTATTTT